The 30 T cell receptor beta chains below were found in one sample sequenced in a study of blood T cells in healthy people across ages. A second roughly 6 to 12 cycle PCR used barcoded and J-beta primers. TCRdb called the 5' RACE reads again in MiXCR, with one record for every CDR3 protein. The sample includes around 710,000 distinct CDR3 sequences, roughly two fifths of them seen just once. Sequenced material: blood. The receptors originated from a woman in her fifties or sixties in good health.

This rearrangement joins TRBV7-3 to TRBJ2-7; possible D gene TRBD2, 5 bases. Germline V gene data show CDR1 as SGHTA and CDR2 as FQGTGA. This CDR3 region has 15 residues. With 5 bases removed from V and 4 bases from J, the gap between germline ends came to 18 bases. CDR3 in DNA: TGTGCCAGCAGCGTCACAGAGGGCTCTGTATACGAGCAGTACTTC. Its translation is CASSVTEGSVYEQYF.

V is TRBV5-1 and J is TRBJ2-3; TRBD2 aligns across 11 bases. The CDR3 is made up of 16 amino acids. Germline CDR1 reads SGHRS; CDR2 reads YFSETQ. Trimming at V came to 2 bases and at J to 5 bases, leaving 7 bases not matched to a gene. The CDR3 protein is CASSLELAGAGDTQYF. The CDR3, as DNA: TGCGCCAGCAGCTTAGAACTAGCGGGAGCGGGAGATACGCAGTATTTT.

The rearrangement uses TRBV24-1 and TRBJ2-2; 11 bases fit TRBD2. Germline V gene data show CDR1 as KGHDR and CDR2 as SFDVKD. Losses at the gene ends were 2 bases for V and 5 bases for J; bases not matched to a gene: 9. This CDR3 comprises 18 residues. The CDR3 DNA is TGTGCCACCAGTGATTGGGCTAGCGGGAGGCCTAGGACCGGGGAGCTGTTTTTT. It specifies CATSDWASGRPRTGELFF.

This clonotype was seen many times. CDR3 residues: CASSLQVDYEQYF. CDR3 DNA sequence: TGTGCCAGCAGTTTACAGGTGGACTACGAGCAGTACTTC. This rearrangement joins TRBV7-2 to TRBJ2-7; possibly TRBD1 for D (5 bases). CDR1 and CDR2 from the germline V gene are SGHTA and FQGNSA. The CDR3 extends over 13 amino acids. V lost 6 bases, J lost 3 bases, and 12 bases lay in between.

The chain is built from TRBV29-1 and TRBJ2-7; the D gene is possibly TRBD1 (6 bases). Trimming removed 7 bases from V and 4 bases from J, with 11 bases in between. The CDR3 is 11 residues long. CDR1 and CDR2 (germline): SQVTM, ANQGSEA. CDR3 region: CSALQGYEQYF. The CDR3 DNA reads as TGCAGCGCCCTACAGGGATACGAGCAGTACTTC.

As concerns this clonotype: A read error is possible here, since a much larger clone lies one base away. The gene calls are TRBV20-1 and TRBJ2-1; TRBD1 matches at 7 bases. CDR1 is DFQATT and CDR2 is SNEGSKA in the germline V gene (reference sequence). This CDR3 is 17 amino acids long. CDR3 sequence (DNA): TGCAGTGCTAGAGATGGGGACAGTGCCAGCTCCTACAATGGGCAGTTCTTC. It codes for CSARDGDSASSYNGQFF.

This clonotype was seen a few times. The chain uses TRBV6-2 or TRBV6-3 and TRBJ2-7; 12 bases map to TRBD2. In germline, CDR1 is MNHEY, CDR2 SVGEGT. With V trimmed by 6 bases and J by 7 bases, 10 bases remained unmatched. The CDR3 is 15 residues long. In nucleotides, the CDR3 is TGTGCCAGCAGGCTAGCGGGAGGGGCCTACAATGAGCAGTACTTC. It yields the protein CASRLAGGAYNEQYF.

The chain is built from TRBV7-2 and TRBJ1-4; D is ambiguous. Trimming removed 1 base at V and 4 bases at J, with 10 bases between. This CDR3 is built from 15 residues. CDR1 and CDR2 from the germline V gene are SGHTA and FQGNSA. The CDR3 region is CASSLDLQNNEKLFF. The CDR3 DNA reads as TGTGCCAGCAGCTTAGACCTTCAGAATAATGAAAAACTGTTTTTT.

This chain links TRBV7-2 with TRBJ1-2, with D unclear. V lost 5 bases, J lost 0 bases, and 22 bases lay in between. This CDR3 has 18 amino acids. Germline CDR1 and CDR2: SGHTA and FQGNSA. This CDR3 reads CASSPNRGLLLANYGYTF. DNA for the CDR3: TGTGCCAGCAGCCCTAACAGAGGTCTCCTCCTAGCTAACTATGGCTACACCTTC.

The chain recombines TRBV9 with TRBJ2-7; 8 bases are shared with TRBD2. This CDR3 has 14 amino acids. Germline-derived CDR1 and CDR2 are SGDLS and YYNGEE. The V gene end was trimmed by 1 base and the J gene end by 4 bases; junction bases not matched to a gene: 4. The CDR3: CASSVRGGNYEQYF. In DNA, the CDR3 is TGTGCCAGCAGCGTACGGGGGGGAAATTACGAGCAGTACTTC.

The chain is built from TRBV25-1 and TRBJ1-5, with TRBD1 as a possible D gene (5 bases). The CDR3 sequence is 13 residues long. V lost 6 bases and J 5 bases, leaving 11 bases between the germline ends. The germline gives CDR1 MGHDK, CDR2 SYGVNS. CDR3 bases: TGTGCCAGCAGGGGGCAGGGCCATCAGCCCCAGCATTTT. Translating it yields CASRGQGHQPQHF. Filled out from reference TRBV25-1 and TRBJ1-5, the complete variable domain reads EADIYQTPRYLVIGTGKKITLECSQTMGHDKMYWYQQDPGMELHLIHYSYGVNSTEKGDLSSESTVSRIRTEHFPLTLESARPSHTSQYLCASRGQGHQPQHFGDGTRLSIL.

This clonotype has more than one count but fewer than ten. This rearrangement joins TRBV3-1 to TRBJ2-5, with TRBD2 matching over 14 bases. Germline V gene data show CDR1 as LGHDT and CDR2 as YNNKEL (reference sequence). CDR3 length equals 18 residues. Trimming took 4 bases from V and 0 from J; bases not matched to a gene: 7. This CDR3 reads CASSLHPGLAGDQETQYF. The DNA for the CDR3 is TGTGCCAGCAGCCTTCATCCGGGACTAGCGGGGGACCAAGAGACCCAGTACTTC.

The J gene is TRBJ2-7, the V gene TRBV20-1; 7 bases fit TRBD2. The CDR3 length is 17 residues. CDR1 and CDR2 (germline): DFQATT, SNEGSKA (reference sequence). V shed 0 bases and J 3 bases; nucleotides not matched to a gene: 14. The CDR3 DNA reads TGCAGTGCTAGAGATTTCGTCGGGGCGGGAGTCTTCTACGAGCAGTACTTC. Residues: CSARDFVGAGVFYEQYF.

This rearrangement joins TRBV12-3 or TRBV12-4 to TRBJ2-1; possibly TRBD2 for D (7 bases). The CDR3 runs to 14 residues. Trimming cost V 4 bases and J 7 bases, with 14 bases left between them. The CDR3 sequence: CASSSGGDLNEQFF. The CDR3 region has the DNA TGTGCCAGCAGTTCGGGGGGCGATTTGAATGAGCAGTTCTTC.

There are a few counts of this clonotype. The chain has TRBV11-2 and TRBJ2-1; possible D gene TRBD2, 5 bases. With 2 bases removed from V and 9 bases from J, the gap between germline ends came to 8 bases. The CDR3 totals 12 residues. From germline, CDR1 is SGHAT and CDR2 FQNNGV. CDR3 amino acids: CASSLFSGEQFF. The CDR3 nucleotides are TGTGCCAGCAGCTTATTCAGCGGTGAGCAGTTCTTC. The whole variable domain, remainder taken from reference TRBV11-2 and TRBJ2-1, is EAGVAQSPRYKIIEKRQSVAFWCNPISGHATLYWYQQILGQGPKLLIQFQNNGVVDDSQLPKDRFSAERLKGVDSTLKIQPAKLEDSAVYLCASSLFSGEQFFGPGTRLTVL.

This clonotype has only a few counts. The V gene is TRBV6-6, the J gene TRBJ2-7; a possible D gene is TRBD2 (6 bases). The V end lost 2 bases, the J end lost 2 bases, and 10 bases lay between the germline ends. The CDR3 is 14 amino acids. Germline V gene lookup returns CDR1 MNHNY and CDR2 SVGAGI (reference sequence). CDR3 nucleotides: TGTGCCAGCAGTTACCCCGGGACTGCCTACGAGCAGTACTTC. Translating gives CASSYPGTAYEQYF.

The rearrangement uses TRBV20-1 and TRBJ1-6, with D uncertain. Germline assignment: CDR1 DFQATT and CDR2 SNEGSKA (reference sequence). Trimming pared 2 bases from V and 9 bases from J, leaving 8 bases between. The CDR3 is made up of 12 amino acids. The CDR3 region is CSARLAGSPLHF. The CDR3 DNA sequence: TGCAGTGCTAGATTAGCGGGTTCACCCCTCCACTTT.

This clonotype has a handful of counts. The chain combines TRBV10-3 with TRBJ2-5; 7 positions agree with TRBD1. TRBJ2-7 explains the end of the DNA better; the J call may be wrong. Germline CDR1 ENHRY, CDR2 SYGVKD. The CDR3 loop spans 13 amino acids. The CDR3 sequence is CAISVQQGSEQYF. As DNA, the CDR3 is TGTGCCATCAGTGTCCAACAGGGGAGCGAGCAGTACTTC.

This clonotype was picked up a small number of times. The chain is built from TRBV21-1 and TRBJ2-1. TRBV21-1 is a documented pseudogene. The CDR3 extends over 17 amino acids. The chain's CDR3 is CASSKLGSENTYNEQFF. The CDR3 DNA is TGTGCCAGCAGCAAATTAGGTTCGGAAAATACCTACAATGAGCAGTTCTTC.

This clonotype was seen a few times. The chain uses TRBV20-1 and TRBJ2-7; unclear D gene. The DNA end is more similar to TRBJ2-5, so the J call may be wrong. CDR1 and CDR2 from the germline V gene are DFQATT and SNEGSKA (reference sequence). The CDR3 consists of 12 residues. This CDR3 reads CSAKGERETQYF. The CDR3 DNA reads as TGCAGTGCTAAGGGCGAAAGGGAGACCCAGTACTTC.

The chain employs TRBV21-1 and TRBJ2-2; the table's D call TRBD2 went unverified against the DNA. TRBV21-1 is recorded as a pseudogene. This CDR3 has 16 residues. CDR3: CASSNRTRKVPGELFF. In DNA form, the CDR3 reads TGTGCCAGCAGCAATAGGACTAGAAAGGTCCCCGGGGAGCTGTTTTTT.

This clonotype was counted a few times. This chain uses TRBV6-2 or TRBV6-3 with TRBJ2-4; 7 nucleotides align to TRBD1. The CDR3 is made up of 16 amino acids. From germline, CDR1 is MNHEY and CDR2 SVGEGT. The ends lost 6 bases at V and 2 bases at J; junction bases unmatched: 10. The CDR3, as DNA: TGTGCCAGCAGCCCAAGGGGGCTCGTGACCAAAAACATTCAGTACTTC. This encodes CASSPRGLVTKNIQYF.

This clonotype was picked up a small number of times. The genes are TRBV5-1 and TRBJ2-1; 8 bases agree with TRBD2. V dropped 0 bases and J dropped 2; count of bases not matched to a gene: 4. The germline V gene encodes CDR1 SGHRS and CDR2 YFSETQ. The length of the CDR3 is 16 residues. CDR3: CASSLVVSGTYNEQFF. CDR3 coding DNA: TGCGCCAGCAGCTTGGTGGTTAGCGGGACCTACAATGAGCAGTTCTTC.

The V gene is TRBV6-5, the J gene TRBJ2-1; 7 nucleotides align to TRBD2. CDR3 length equals 18 residues. Germline-derived CDR1 and CDR2 are MNHEY and SVGAGI. The V segment lost 2 bases and the J segment 6 bases; nucleotides outside the gene matches: 16. The CDR3 protein is CASSYPQEGAGSRNEQFF. As DNA, the CDR3 is TGTGCCAGCAGTTACCCCCAGGAGGGAGCGGGAAGTCGCAATGAGCAGTTCTTC.

This clonotype was recorded a few times. V is TRBV13 and J is TRBJ2-7, with 11 nucleotides matching TRBD2. The CDR3 is made up of 16 amino acids. Germline V gene lookup returns CDR1 PRHDT and CDR2 FYEKMQ (reference sequence). V dropped 6 bases and J dropped 0; count of bases not matched to a gene: 7. CDR3 protein: CASRMTSGAFSYEQYF. CDR3 nucleotide sequence: TGTGCCAGCAGGATGACTAGCGGGGCTTTCTCCTACGAGCAGTACTTC.

This clonotype has just a few counts. V usage is TRBV9 and J usage is TRBJ2-1, with 8 bases fitting TRBD1. After removal of 4 bases from V and 6 bases from J, the junction contained 9 bases not matched to a gene. This CDR3 spans 15 amino acids. Germline CDR1 is SGDLS and CDR2 is YYNGEE. The CDR3 region has the DNA TGTGCCAGCAGCCACACAGGGGGTCATGGCAATGAGCAGTTCTTC. Residues: CASSHTGGHGNEQFF.

J is TRBJ2-1 and V is TRBV24-1, with 8 bases identical to TRBD1. Trimming removed 2 bases from V and 3 bases from J; junction bases left unmatched: 11. The germline gives CDR1 KGHDR, CDR2 SFDVKD. The CDR3 has 18 amino acids. The CDR3 protein is CATSDSPGAGGLYNEQFF. CDR3 DNA sequence: TGTGCCACCAGTGATTCCCCGGGGGCAGGGGGCCTCTACAATGAGCAGTTCTTC.

The genes are TRBV14 and TRBJ2-5; TRBD2 matches at 11 bases. The end of the DNA is better explained by TRBJ2-7, so the J call may be wrong. CDR1 SGHDN and CDR2 FVKESK come from the germline V gene. CDR3 length equals 15 residues. The chain's CDR3 is CASSQLLAGVYEQYF. The DNA of the CDR3 is TGTGCCAGCAGCCAATTACTAGCGGGAGTTTACGAGCAGTACTTC.

V is TRBV12-3 or TRBV12-4 and J is TRBJ2-5, with 10 nucleotides matching TRBD2. The V segment lost 5 bases and the J segment 5 bases; nucleotides outside the gene matches: 8. This CDR3 contains 15 residues. This chain's CDR3 is CASSPGLARRETQYF. The CDR3 DNA sequence: TGTGCCAGCAGTCCGGGACTAGCGAGGAGGGAGACCCAGTACTTC.

This clonotype was detected a few times. This chain uses TRBV3-1 with TRBJ2-1; D uncertain. Trimming stripped 4 bases from V and 10 bases from J, with 17 bases between. CDR1 is LGHDT, CDR2 YNNKEL, per germline (reference sequence). This CDR3 region has 14 residues. The CDR3 loop reads CASSRSGSVAEQFF. The CDR3 nucleotides read TGTGCCAGCAGCCGGTCTGGGTCGGTAGCCGAGCAGTTCTTC.